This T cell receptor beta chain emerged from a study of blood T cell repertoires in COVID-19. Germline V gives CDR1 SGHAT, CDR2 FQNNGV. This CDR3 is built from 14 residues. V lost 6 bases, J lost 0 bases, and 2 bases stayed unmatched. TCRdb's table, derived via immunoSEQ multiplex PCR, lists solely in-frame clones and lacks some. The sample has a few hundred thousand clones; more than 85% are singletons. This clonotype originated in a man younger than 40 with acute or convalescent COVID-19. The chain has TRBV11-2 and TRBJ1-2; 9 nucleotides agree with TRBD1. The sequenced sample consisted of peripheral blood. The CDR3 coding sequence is TGTGCCAGCAGGGGACAGGGCACTAACTATGGCTACACCTTC. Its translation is CASRGQGTNYGYTF. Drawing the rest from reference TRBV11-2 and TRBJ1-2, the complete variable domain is EAGVAQSPRYKIIEKRQSVAFWCNPISGHATLYWYQQILGQGPKLLIQFQNNGVVDDSQLPKDRFSAERLKGVDSTLKIQPAKLEDSAVYLCASRGQGTNYGYTFGSGTRLTVV.